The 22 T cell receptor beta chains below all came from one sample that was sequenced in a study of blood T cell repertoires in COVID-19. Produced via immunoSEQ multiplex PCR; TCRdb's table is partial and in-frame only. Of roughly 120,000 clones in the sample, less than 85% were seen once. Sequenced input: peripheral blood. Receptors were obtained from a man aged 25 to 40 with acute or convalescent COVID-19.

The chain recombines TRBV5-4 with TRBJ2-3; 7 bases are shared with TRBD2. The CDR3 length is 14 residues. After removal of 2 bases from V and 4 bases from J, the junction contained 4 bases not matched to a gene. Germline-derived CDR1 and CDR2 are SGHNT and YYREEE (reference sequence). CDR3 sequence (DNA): TGTGCCAGCAGCTTAGCGGGGTTTCCAGATACGCAGTATTTT. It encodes CASSLAGFPDTQYF.

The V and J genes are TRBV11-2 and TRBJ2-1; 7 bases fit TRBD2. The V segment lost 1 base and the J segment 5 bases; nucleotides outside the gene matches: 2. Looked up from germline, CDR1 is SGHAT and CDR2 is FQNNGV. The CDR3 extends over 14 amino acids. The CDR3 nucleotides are TGTGCCAGCAGCTTAGCGGGAGGCCACAATGAGCAGTTCTTC. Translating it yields CASSLAGGHNEQFF.

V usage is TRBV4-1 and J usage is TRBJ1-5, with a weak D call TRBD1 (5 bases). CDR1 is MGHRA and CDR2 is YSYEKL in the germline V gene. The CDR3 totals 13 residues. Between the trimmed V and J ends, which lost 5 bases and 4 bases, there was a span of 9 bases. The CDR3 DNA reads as TGCGCCAGCAGCAACAACAGGAATCAGCCCCAGCATTTT. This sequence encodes CASSNNRNQPQHF.

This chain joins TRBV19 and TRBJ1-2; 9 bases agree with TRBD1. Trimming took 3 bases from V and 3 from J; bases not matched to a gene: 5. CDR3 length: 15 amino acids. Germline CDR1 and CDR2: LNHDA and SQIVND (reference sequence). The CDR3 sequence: CASSILTGGDYGYTF. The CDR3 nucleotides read TGTGCCAGTAGTATCCTCACAGGGGGCGACTATGGCTACACCTTC.

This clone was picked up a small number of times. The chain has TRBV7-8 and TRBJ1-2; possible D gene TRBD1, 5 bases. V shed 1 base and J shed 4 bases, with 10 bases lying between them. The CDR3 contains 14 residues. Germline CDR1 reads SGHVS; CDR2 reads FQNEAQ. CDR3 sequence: CASSLDDSPYGYTF. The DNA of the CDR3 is TGTGCCAGCAGCTTAGATGACAGTCCCTATGGCTACACCTTC.

In DNA, the CDR3 is TGTGCCAGCAGTCCCACCCCGGGGACTCCGAACACCGGGGAGCTGTTTTTT. Protein product: CASSPTPGTPNTGELFF. This chain connects TRBV27 to TRBJ2-2; TRBD2 might be the D (6 bases). Germline CDR1 and CDR2: MNHEY and SMNVEV (reference sequence). This CDR3 has 17 amino acids. V was clipped by 5 bases and J by 0 bases, with 16 bases between them.

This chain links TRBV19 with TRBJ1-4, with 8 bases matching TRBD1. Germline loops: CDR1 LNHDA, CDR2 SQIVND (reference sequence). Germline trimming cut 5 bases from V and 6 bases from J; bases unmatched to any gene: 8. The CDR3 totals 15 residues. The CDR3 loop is CASSSGQGRYEKLFF. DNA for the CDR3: TGTGCCAGTAGTTCCGGACAGGGCAGATATGAAAAACTGTTTTTT.

The CDR3 DNA sequence: TGCAGCGTGAGGGGGACTAGCGGGCATGAACCCTACAATGAGCAGTTCTTC. This translates into CSVRGTSGHEPYNEQFF. The V gene is TRBV29-1, the J gene TRBJ2-1; 12 nucleotides align to TRBD2. Germline CDR1 and CDR2: SQVTM and ANQGSEA. Unmatched junction bases numbered 11, after V lost 6 bases and J lost 2 bases. The CDR3 is 17 residues long.

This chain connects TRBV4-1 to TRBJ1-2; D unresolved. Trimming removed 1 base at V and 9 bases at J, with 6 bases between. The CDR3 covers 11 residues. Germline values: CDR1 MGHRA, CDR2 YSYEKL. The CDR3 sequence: CASSQAKSYTF. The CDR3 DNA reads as TGCGCCAGCAGCCAAGCTAAAAGCTACACCTTC.

This CDR3 is CASSPGEGPSYEQYF. The DNA for the CDR3 is TGTGCCAGCAGCCCCGGGGAGGGGCCTTCCTACGAGCAGTACTTC. This chain connects TRBV5-4 to TRBJ2-7; 7 bases are shared with TRBD2. From germline, CDR1 is SGHNT and CDR2 YYREEE (reference sequence). This CDR3 spans 15 amino acids. V gave up 4 bases and J gave up 1 base; unmatched junction bases: 8.

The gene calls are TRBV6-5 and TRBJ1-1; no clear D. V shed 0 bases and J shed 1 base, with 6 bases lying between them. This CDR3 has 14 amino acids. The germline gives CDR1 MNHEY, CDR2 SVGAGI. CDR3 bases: TGTGCCAGCAGTTACTCGCGGAGGAACACTGAAGCTTTCTTT. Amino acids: CASSYSRRNTEAFF.

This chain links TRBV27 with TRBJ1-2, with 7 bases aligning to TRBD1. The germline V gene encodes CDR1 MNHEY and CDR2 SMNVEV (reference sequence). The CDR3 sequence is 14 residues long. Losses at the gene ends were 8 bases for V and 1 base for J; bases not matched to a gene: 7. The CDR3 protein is CASRRDSFNYGYTF. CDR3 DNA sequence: TGTGCCAGCCGCCGGGACAGCTTTAACTATGGCTACACCTTC.

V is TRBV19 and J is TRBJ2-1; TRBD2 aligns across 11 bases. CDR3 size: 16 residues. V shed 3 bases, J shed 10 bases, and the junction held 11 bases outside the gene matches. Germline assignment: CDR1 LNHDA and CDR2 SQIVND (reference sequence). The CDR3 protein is CASSMVYSGRAEEQFF. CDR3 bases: TGTGCCAGTAGTATGGTATATAGCGGGAGGGCCGAGGAGCAGTTCTTC.

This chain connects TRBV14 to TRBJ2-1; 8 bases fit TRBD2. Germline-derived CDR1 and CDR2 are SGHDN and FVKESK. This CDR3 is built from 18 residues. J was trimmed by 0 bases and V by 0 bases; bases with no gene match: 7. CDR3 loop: CASSQEPERGPSYNEQFF. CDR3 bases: TGTGCCAGCAGCCAAGAACCAGAGCGGGGGCCCTCCTACAATGAGCAGTTCTTC. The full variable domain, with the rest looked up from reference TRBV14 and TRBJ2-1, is EAGVTQFPSHSVIEKGQTVTLRCDPISGHDNLYWYRRVMGKEIKFLLHFVKESKQDESGMPNNRFLAERTGGTYSTLKVQPAELEDSGVYFCASSQEPERGPSYNEQFFGPGTRLTVL.

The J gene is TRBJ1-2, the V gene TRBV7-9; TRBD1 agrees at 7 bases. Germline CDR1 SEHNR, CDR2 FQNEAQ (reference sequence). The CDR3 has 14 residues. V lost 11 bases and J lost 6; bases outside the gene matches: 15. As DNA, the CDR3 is TGTGCCTCACAGGGGCACTTTGGAACAGATGGCTACACCTTC. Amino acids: CASQGHFGTDGYTF.

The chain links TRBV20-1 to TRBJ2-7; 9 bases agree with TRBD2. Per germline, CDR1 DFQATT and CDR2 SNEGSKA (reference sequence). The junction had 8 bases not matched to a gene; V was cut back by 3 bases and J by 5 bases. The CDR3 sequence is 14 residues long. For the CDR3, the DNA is TGCAGTGCTAGTCGGGTAGCGGGAGTCCACGAGCAGTACGTC. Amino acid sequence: CSASRVAGVHEQYV.

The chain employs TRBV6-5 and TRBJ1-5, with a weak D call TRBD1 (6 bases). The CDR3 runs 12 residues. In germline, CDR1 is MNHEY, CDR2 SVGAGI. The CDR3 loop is CATGYSNQPQHF. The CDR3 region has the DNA TGTGCTACAGGGTATAGCAATCAGCCCCAGCATTTT.

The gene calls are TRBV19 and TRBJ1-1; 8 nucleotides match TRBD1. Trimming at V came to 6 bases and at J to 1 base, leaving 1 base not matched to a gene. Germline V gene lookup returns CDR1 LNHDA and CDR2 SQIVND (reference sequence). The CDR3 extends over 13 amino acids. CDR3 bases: TGTGCCAGTAGAGACAGGGGGAACACTGAAGCTTTCTTT. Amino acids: CASRDRGNTEAFF.

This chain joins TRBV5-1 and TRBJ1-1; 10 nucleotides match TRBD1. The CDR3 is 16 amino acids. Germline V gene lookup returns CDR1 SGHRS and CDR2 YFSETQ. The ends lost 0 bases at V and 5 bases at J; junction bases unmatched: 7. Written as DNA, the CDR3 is TGCGCCAGCAGCTTGGATTGGGCGGGACAGGGGACTGAAGCTTTCTTT. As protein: CASSLDWAGQGTEAFF.

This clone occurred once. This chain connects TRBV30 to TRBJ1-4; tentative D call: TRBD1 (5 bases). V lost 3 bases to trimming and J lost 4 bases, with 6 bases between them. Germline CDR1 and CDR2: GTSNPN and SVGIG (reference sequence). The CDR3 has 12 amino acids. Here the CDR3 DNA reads TGTGCCTGGAGCGGGGGTAATGAAAAACTGTTTTTT. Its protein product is CAWSGGNEKLFF.

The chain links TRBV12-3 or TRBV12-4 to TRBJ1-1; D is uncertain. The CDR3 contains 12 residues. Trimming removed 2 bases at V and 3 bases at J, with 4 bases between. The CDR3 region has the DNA TGTGCCAGCAGTTTATCTTACACTGAAGCTTTCTTT. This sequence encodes CASSLSYTEAFF.

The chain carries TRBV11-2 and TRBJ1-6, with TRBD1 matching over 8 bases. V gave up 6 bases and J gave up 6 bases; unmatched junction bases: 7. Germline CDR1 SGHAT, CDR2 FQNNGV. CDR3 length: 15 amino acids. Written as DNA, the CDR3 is TGTGCCAGCAGACAGGACAGGGTGGGTAATTCACCCCTCCACTTT. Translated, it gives CASRQDRVGNSPLHF. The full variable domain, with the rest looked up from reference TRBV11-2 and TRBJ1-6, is EAGVAQSPRYKIIEKRQSVAFWCNPISGHATLYWYQQILGQGPKLLIQFQNNGVVDDSQLPKDRFSAERLKGVDSTLKIQPAKLEDSAVYLCASRQDRVGNSPLHFGNGTRLTVT.